These 25 T cell receptor beta chains share one sample of origin, sequenced in a study of shared clonotypes between healthy human individuals. Terminally differentiated effector memory CD45RA+ cells were excluded by CCR7 positive selection of CD45RO-negative cells. Profiling relied on immunoSEQ multiplex PCR, and the TCRdb table lists in-frame clones only, not all of them. Of a few million clones listed, over 85% are singletons. Input material: naive CD8+ T cells from PBMCs. All receptors come from a man younger than 35 in good health. Some clones in this sample may be carry-over from other donors' samples.

The gene calls are TRBV4-1 and TRBJ1-2, with D possibly matching TRBD1 (6 bases). Deletions cut 5 bases from V and 4 bases from J, with 17 bases between. This CDR3 has 15 residues. Germline CDR1 is MGHRA and CDR2 is YSYEKL. Here the CDR3 DNA reads TGCGCCAGCAGCACCTTGGCGGCAGGGGCCTATGGCTACACCTTC. Protein: CASSTLAAGAYGYTF.

The chain has TRBV28 and TRBJ2-1; 7 nucleotides line up with TRBD2. Germline CDR1 is MDHEN and CDR2 is SYDVKM. After removal of 6 bases from V and 5 bases from J, the junction contained 13 bases not matched to a gene. The CDR3 loop spans 16 amino acids. The CDR3 protein is CASRQPVSGMDNEQFF. The CDR3 DNA follows: TGTGCCAGCAGACAACCCGTAAGCGGGATGGACAATGAGCAGTTCTTC.

The V and J genes are TRBV25-1 and TRBJ1-1; D possibly corresponds to TRBD1 (5 bases). Germline values: CDR1 MGHDK, CDR2 SYGVNS. The CDR3 is 12 residues long. V lost 7 bases and J lost 3, with 9 bases in between. CDR3 bases: TGTGCCAGCATGGACACCTACACTGAAGCTTTCTTT. It yields the protein CASMDTYTEAFF.

This clone has a single count. V is TRBV5-4 and J is TRBJ2-6; D possibly matches TRBD1 or TRBD2 (5 bases each). The germline CDR1 and CDR2 sequences are SGHNT and YYREEE (reference sequence). The length of the CDR3 is 16 residues. Trimming took 4 bases from V and 3 from J, leaving 14 bases between them. DNA of the CDR3: TGTGCCAGCAGCCTGGTGGGGGTTGGTGGGGCCAACGTCCTGACTTTC. Protein: CASSLVGVGGANVLTF.

The chain joins TRBV7-2 to TRBJ2-5; TRBD2 is a possible D gene (5 bases). There are 15 residues in the CDR3. The germline CDR1 and CDR2 sequences are SGHTA and FQGNSA. With 5 bases removed from V and 1 base from J, the gap between germline ends came to 14 bases. This CDR3 is CASSLGSSLQETQYF. CDR3 coding DNA: TGTGCCAGCAGCCTAGGGAGCAGCCTCCAAGAGACCCAGTACTTC.

This chain links TRBV14 with TRBJ2-2; D possibly corresponds to TRBD1 (5 bases). V was trimmed by 2 bases and J by 0 bases, leaving 10 bases between them. Germline V CDR1 and CDR2: SGHDN, FVKESK. The CDR3 spans 16 residues. The CDR3 DNA sequence: TGTGCCAGCAGCCAATTTAGGACAACGAACACCGGGGAGCTGTTTTTT. It specifies CASSQFRTTNTGELFF.

The chain links TRBV7-3 to TRBJ2-7; TRBD2 agrees at 7 bases. The CDR3 spans 16 residues. CDR1 and CDR2 from the germline V gene are SGHTA and FQGTGA. The junction had 6 bases not matched to a gene; V was cut back by 1 base and J by 0 bases. CDR3 sequence reads: CASSLIRRETSYEQYF. The CDR3 bases are TGTGCCAGCAGCTTAATACGGCGGGAGACCTCCTACGAGCAGTACTTC.

The chain links TRBV27 to TRBJ2-7; TRBD2 aligns across 8 bases. J was trimmed by 1 base and V by 2 bases; bases with no gene match: 4. CDR3 length: 15 amino acids. The germline gives CDR1 MNHEY, CDR2 SMNVEV (reference sequence). DNA for the CDR3: TGTGCCAGCAGTTTACGGGAGGGCCCATCCTACGAGCAGTACTTC. Residues: CASSLREGPSYEQYF.

CDR3 bases: TGTGCCAGCAGCCAAGATCTGACTAGACCCTACAATGAGCAGTTCTTC. This sequence encodes CASSQDLTRPYNEQFF. V and J are TRBV14 and TRBJ2-1, with D perhaps TRBD2 (6 bases). The CDR3 runs 16 residues. Germline assignment: CDR1 SGHDN and CDR2 FVKESK. V shed 0 bases and J shed 2 bases, with 11 bases lying between them.

The chain links TRBV7-9 to TRBJ1-2, with D unclear. CDR1 SEHNR and CDR2 FQNEAQ come from the germline V gene (reference sequence). This CDR3 has 14 residues. V lost 5 bases and J lost 4, with 14 bases in between. CDR3 loop: CASSLGGPFYGYTF. CDR3 sequence (DNA): TGTGCCAGCAGCCTCGGAGGGCCTTTCTATGGCTACACCTTC.

This chain links TRBV4-1 with TRBJ1-2, with D tentatively TRBD1 (5 bases). The CDR3 loop spans 16 amino acids. Germline V CDR1 and CDR2: MGHRA, YSYEKL. With 4 bases removed from V and 6 bases from J, the gap between germline ends came to 21 bases. CDR3: CASSLLPGVGLNGYTF. CDR3 sequence (DNA): TGCGCCAGCAGCCTTCTCCCGGGGGTGGGTTTGAATGGCTACACCTTC.

This rearrangement joins TRBV4-2 to TRBJ1-4; a weak D match, TRBD1 (6 bases). The V gene lost 1 base and the J gene lost 8 bases, with 17 bases spanning the gap. Per germline, CDR1 LGHNA and CDR2 YNFKEQ. The length of the CDR3 is 16 residues. Here the CDR3 reads CASSQGGRGAREKLFF. For the CDR3, the DNA is TGTGCCAGCAGCCAAGGAGGTCGGGGGGCACGCGAAAAACTGTTTTTT.

The chain uses TRBV2 and TRBJ2-1, with D tentatively TRBD2 (6 bases). The CDR3 contains 14 residues. The V gene lost 11 bases and the J gene lost 2 bases, with 16 bases spanning the gap. Germline lookup yields CDR1 SNHLY and CDR2 FYNNEI. DNA for the CDR3: TGTGCCTGCCTCGTTGCGGGGCCCTACAATGAGCAGTTCTTC. Translating it yields CACLVAGPYNEQFF.

This rearrangement joins TRBV27 to TRBJ1-1; D is unresolved. Germline V gene sequence: CDR1 MNHEY, CDR2 SMNVEV (reference sequence). The CDR3 runs to 14 residues. V was pared by 2 bases and J by 3 bases, with 10 bases between. CDR3 amino acids: CASSLIPADTEAFF. CDR3 nucleotide sequence: TGTGCCAGCAGTTTAATTCCCGCGGACACTGAAGCTTTCTTT.

The V call is TRBV2, the J call TRBJ2-1; no firm D call. Germline V CDR1 and CDR2: SNHLY, FYNNEI. Trimming cost V 1 base and J 3 bases, with 7 bases left between them. This CDR3 has 14 amino acids. Here the CDR3 DNA reads TGTGCCAGCAGTGAAGGGACCAGCTACAATGAGCAGTTCTTC. Translated, it gives CASSEGTSYNEQFF.

In the case of this clone: Other nucleotide sequences in the sample specify the same CDR3. The chain combines TRBV6-5 with TRBJ2-7; no clear D. CDR1 is MNHEY and CDR2 is SVGAGI in the germline V gene. V was pared by 2 bases and J by 3 bases, with 8 bases between. The CDR3 has 13 residues. CDR3 in DNA: TGTGCCAGCAGTTACGGGGAAGGCTACGAGCAGTACTTC. Encoded protein: CASSYGEGYEQYF.

The sample holds one count of this clone. The same CDR3 can be traced to other DNA sequences in this sample. V is TRBV9 and J is TRBJ2-7; D remains unclear. This CDR3 has 14 residues. Germline V CDR1 and CDR2: SGDLS, YYNGEE. V lost 0 bases and J 1 base, leaving 8 bases between the germline ends. CDR3 protein: CASSVDGDSYEQYF. The CDR3 region has the DNA TGTGCCAGCAGCGTAGATGGGGATTCCTACGAGCAGTACTTC.

On this clone: One end of the junction varies from germline; a read error may be responsible. The chain couples TRBV28 to TRBJ1-2; 8 bases align to TRBD1. Germline V gene lookup returns CDR1 MDHEN and CDR2 SYDVKM. The CDR3 length is 14 residues. The DNA of the CDR3 is TGTGCCAGCAGCCCACCCCGGGGACAGGCTTTTCTCCGATTC. The encoded protein is CASSPPRGQAFLRF.

The gene calls are TRBV6-5 and TRBJ2-7; unclear D gene. Germline values: CDR1 MNHEY, CDR2 SVGAGI. Trimming left V 6 bases short and J 0 bases short, with 12 bases between. The CDR3 length is 14 residues. In DNA, the CDR3 is TGTGCCAGCAGCGTCCTGCCGAGCTCCTACGAGCAGTACTTC. Translating gives CASSVLPSSYEQYF.

Remarks on this clone: The sample has other DNA sequences that encode this CDR3 too. The V call is TRBV6-5, the J call TRBJ2-2; D may be TRBD2 (6 bases). The CDR3 totals 15 residues. Looked up from germline, CDR1 is MNHEY and CDR2 is SVGAGI. Deletions cut 1 base from V and 1 base from J, with 7 bases between. The chain's CDR3 is CASSYLAENTGELFF. CDR3 DNA sequence: TGTGCCAGCAGTTACTTAGCGGAGAACACCGGGGAGCTGTTTTTT.

CDR3 residues: CASMAGANYNEQFF. CDR3 nucleotide sequence: TGTGCCAGCATGGCCGGGGCTAACTACAATGAGCAGTTCTTC. The chain joins TRBV2 to TRBJ2-1; possibly TRBD1 or TRBD2 for D (5 bases each). The CDR3 has 14 amino acids. CDR1 and CDR2 from the germline V gene are SNHLY and FYNNEI. V lost 7 bases, J lost 3 bases, and 13 bases lay in between.

The rearrangement joins TRBV5-1 to TRBJ2-7; tentative D call: TRBD2 (6 bases). Trimming pared 4 bases from V and 0 bases from J, leaving 17 bases between. Germline V lookup: CDR1 SGHRS, CDR2 YFSETQ. This CDR3 contains 16 residues. Here the CDR3 reads CASSPSVAASSYEQYF. The CDR3 DNA sequence: TGCGCCAGCAGCCCCTCAGTAGCGGCTAGCTCCTACGAGCAGTACTTC.

Details on this clone: At one end the junction does not follow the germline gene, possibly because of a read error. The rearrangement links TRBV18 to TRBJ2-7; 11 nucleotides line up with TRBD1. CDR1 is KGHSH and CDR2 is LQKENI in the germline V gene. This CDR3 has 18 amino acids. Here the CDR3 DNA reads TGTGCCAGCTCCCCACAGGATGAGGGGACAGGGGGACTCTACGAGCAGTACTTC. Encoded protein: CASSPQDEGTGGLYEQYF.

The V call is TRBV4-2, the J call TRBJ2-2, with 8 nucleotides matching TRBD2. Germline V gene sequence: CDR1 LGHNA, CDR2 YNFKEQ. Germline trimming cut 4 bases from V and 3 bases from J; bases unmatched to any gene: 1. The CDR3 is 14 residues long. The CDR3 loop is CASSLAGYTGELFF. The CDR3 coding sequence is TGTGCCAGCAGCCTAGCGGGATACACCGGGGAGCTGTTTTTT.

There are a few counts of this clone. The V and J genes are TRBV7-9 and TRBJ1-1; TRBD1 matches at 9 bases. The V gene's germline CDR1 is SEHNR and CDR2 FQNEAQ (reference sequence). CDR3 length: 16 amino acids. With V trimmed by 5 bases and J by 1 base, 8 bases remained unmatched. CDR3: CASSPRGTGRNTEAFF. DNA of the CDR3: TGTGCCAGCAGCCCTAGGGGGACAGGGCGGAACACTGAAGCTTTCTTT. Combining the CDR3 with reference TRBV7-9 and TRBJ1-1 gives the whole variable domain DTGVSQNPRHKITKRGQNVTFRCDPISEHNRLYWYRQTLGQGPEFLTYFQNEAQLEKSRLLSDRFSAERPKGSFSTLEIQRTEQGDSAMYLCASSPRGTGRNTEAFFGQGTRLTVV.